The rows below give T cell receptor beta chains drawn from one sample of a study of cytomegalovirus exposure and HLA in healthy donors. The assay was immunoSEQ multiplex PCR, and TCRdb's table has in-frame clones only and misses some. The sample lists a few hundred thousand clones, almost 90% occurring once. Sequenced: PBMCs. These receptors originate from a woman aged 18-29 years in good health and CMV-seronegative. CDR3s include the opening cysteine and the closing phenylalanine or tryptophan. The order of the fields is CDR3 length, V gene, J gene, D gene, clone size, CDR3 DNA, CDR3 protein. A D gene is named only where the DNA matches it firmly. Clone size is stated in some rows and not others, as once, few, many or a class when expanded.

cdr3_length: 14; v_call: TRBV10-3; j_call: TRBJ1-2; d_call: -; clone_size: once; cdr3_nt: TGTGCCATCAGTGAGTCACAGAGTCTCTATGGCTACACCTTC; cdr3_aa: CAISESQSLYGYTF
cdr3_length: 15; v_call: TRBV5-1; j_call: TRBJ1-6; d_call: -; clone_size: -; cdr3_nt: TGCGCCAGCAGCTTGGACGGGGGCTATAATTCACCCCTCCACTTT; cdr3_aa: CASSLDGGYNSPLHF
cdr3_length: 15; v_call: TRBV2; j_call: TRBJ1-5; d_call: TRBD1; clone_size: -; cdr3_nt: TGTGCCAGCAACTCGGGACAGGGGGGCAATCAGCCCCAGCATTTT; cdr3_aa: CASNSGQGGNQPQHF
cdr3_length: 13; v_call: TRBV18; j_call: TRBJ2-7; d_call: -; clone_size: -; cdr3_nt: TGTGCCAGCTCACCTACGGGAGCCTACGAGCAGTACTTC; cdr3_aa: CASSPTGAYEQYF
cdr3_length: 13; v_call: TRBV28; j_call: TRBJ1-1; d_call: -; clone_size: -; cdr3_nt: TGTGCCAGCAGTGCGGCAATGAACACTGAAGCTTTCTTT; cdr3_aa: CASSAAMNTEAFF
cdr3_length: 13; v_call: TRBV29-1; j_call: TRBJ1-4; d_call: TRBD1; clone_size: once; cdr3_nt: TGCAGCGTTTCCGGGACAGGGGGGGAAAAACTGTTTTTT; cdr3_aa: CSVSGTGGEKLFF
cdr3_length: 14; v_call: TRBV6-1; j_call: TRBJ1-1; d_call: -; clone_size: -; cdr3_nt: TGTGCCAGCAGTGAGCACCCGGGGAGGAGTGAAGCTTTCTTT; cdr3_aa: CASSEHPGRSEAFF
cdr3_length: 17; v_call: TRBV19; j_call: TRBJ1-6; d_call: TRBD1; clone_size: -; cdr3_nt: TGTGCCAGTACTTTGTCCGGGACAGGGCTCTATAATTCACCCCTCCACTTT; cdr3_aa: CASTLSGTGLYNSPLHF
cdr3_length: 13; v_call: TRBV29-1; j_call: TRBJ2-7; d_call: TRBD1; clone_size: -; cdr3_nt: TGCAGCGTCTGGACAGGGGGCCCTGACGAGCAGTACTTC; cdr3_aa: CSVWTGGPDEQYF
cdr3_length: 14; v_call: TRBV28; j_call: TRBJ2-2; d_call: -; clone_size: -; cdr3_nt: TGTGCCAGCCCACAACAGGTTTACACCGGGGAGCTGTTTTTT; cdr3_aa: CASPQQVYTGELFF